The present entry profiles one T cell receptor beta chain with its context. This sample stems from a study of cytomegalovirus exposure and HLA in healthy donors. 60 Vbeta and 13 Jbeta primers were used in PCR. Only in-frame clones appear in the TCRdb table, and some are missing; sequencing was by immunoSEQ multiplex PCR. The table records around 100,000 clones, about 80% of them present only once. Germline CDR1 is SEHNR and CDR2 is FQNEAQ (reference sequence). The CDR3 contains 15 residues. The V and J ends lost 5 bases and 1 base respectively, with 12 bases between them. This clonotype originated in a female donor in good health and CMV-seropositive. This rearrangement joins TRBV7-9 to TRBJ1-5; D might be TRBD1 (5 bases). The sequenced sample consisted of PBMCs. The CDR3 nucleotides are TGTGCCAGCAGCCCGCAGGGAGGGAGCAATCAGCCCCAGCATTTT. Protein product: CASSPQGGSNQPQHF.